This T cell receptor beta chain is from a study of T cell responses to AZD1222 COVID-19 vaccine. Study observations and caveats: The peak T cell response came first, and repertoires were sampled only after it. White British donors predominated, females outnumbered males, and clonal diversity was possibly underestimated. Distributed over spike, vaccine-associated CD4 TCRs predominated at 160-218 and 743-854.

Clones were read by immunoSEQ multiplex PCR, and TCRdb kept only the in-frame ones, dropping some. The sample carries around 120,000 clones, roughly 85% recorded once. CDR1 and CDR2 from the germline V gene are SGHRS and YFSETQ. V was shortened by 4 bases and J by 6 bases, with 19 bases between the two germline ends. This CDR3 spans 15 amino acids. This clone appeared once. Its antigen is not identified. The sequences come from peripheral blood, collected on day 0 of MenACWY control vaccination. This TCR came from an adult in good health. V and J are TRBV5-1 and TRBJ1-1; D gene ambiguous. The CDR3 sequence is CASSPGWATKPEAFF. CDR3 in DNA: TGCGCCAGCAGCCCGGGTTGGGCAACCAAGCCTGAAGCTTTCTTT.